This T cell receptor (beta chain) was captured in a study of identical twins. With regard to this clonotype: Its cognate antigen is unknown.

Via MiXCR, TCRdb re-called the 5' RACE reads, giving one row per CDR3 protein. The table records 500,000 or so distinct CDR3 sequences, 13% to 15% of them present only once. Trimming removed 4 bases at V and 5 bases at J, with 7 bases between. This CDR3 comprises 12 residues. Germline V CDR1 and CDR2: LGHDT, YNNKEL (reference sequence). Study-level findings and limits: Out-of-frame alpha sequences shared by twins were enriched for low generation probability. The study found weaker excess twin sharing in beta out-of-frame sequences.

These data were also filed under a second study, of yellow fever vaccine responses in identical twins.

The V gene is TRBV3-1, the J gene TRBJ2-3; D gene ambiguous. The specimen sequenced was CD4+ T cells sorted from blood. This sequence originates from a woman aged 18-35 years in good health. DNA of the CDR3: TGTGCCAGCAGCCCAAAAGAAGATACGCAGTATTTT. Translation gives CASSPKEDTQYF.